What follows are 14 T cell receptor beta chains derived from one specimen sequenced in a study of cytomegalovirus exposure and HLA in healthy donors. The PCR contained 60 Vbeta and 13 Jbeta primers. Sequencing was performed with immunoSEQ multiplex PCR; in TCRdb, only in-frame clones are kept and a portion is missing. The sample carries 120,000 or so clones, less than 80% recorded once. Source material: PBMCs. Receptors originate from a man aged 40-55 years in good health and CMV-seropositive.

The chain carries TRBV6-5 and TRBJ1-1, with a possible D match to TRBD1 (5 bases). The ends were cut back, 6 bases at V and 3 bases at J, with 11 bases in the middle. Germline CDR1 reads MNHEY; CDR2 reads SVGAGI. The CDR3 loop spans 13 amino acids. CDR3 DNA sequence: TGTGCCAGCAGCCCCCCGGGGGACACTGAAGCTTTCTTT. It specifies CASSPPGDTEAFF.

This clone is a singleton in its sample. CDR3 nucleotide sequence: TGTGCCAGCTCGCTTAGACGGGCAACTAATGAAAAACTGTTTTTT. Its translation: CASSLRRATNEKLFF. The chain employs TRBV18 and TRBJ1-4; no definite D call. Germline V gene lookup returns CDR1 KGHSH and CDR2 LQKENI. The length of the CDR3 is 15 residues. The V and J ends lost 6 bases and 0 bases respectively, with 11 bases between them.

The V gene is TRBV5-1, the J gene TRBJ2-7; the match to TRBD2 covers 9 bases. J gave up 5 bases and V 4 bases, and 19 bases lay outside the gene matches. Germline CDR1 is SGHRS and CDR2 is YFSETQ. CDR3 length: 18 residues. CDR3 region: CASSVGELSGLAIDEQYF. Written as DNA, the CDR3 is TGCGCCAGCAGCGTGGGCGAACTTTCGGGACTAGCTATCGACGAGCAGTACTTC.

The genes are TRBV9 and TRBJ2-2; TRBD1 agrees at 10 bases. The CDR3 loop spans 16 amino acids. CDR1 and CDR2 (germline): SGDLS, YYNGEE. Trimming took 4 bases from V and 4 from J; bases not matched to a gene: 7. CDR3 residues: CASSTRQGAPTGELFF. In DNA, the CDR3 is TGTGCCAGCAGCACCAGACAGGGGGCGCCCACCGGGGAGCTGTTTTTT.

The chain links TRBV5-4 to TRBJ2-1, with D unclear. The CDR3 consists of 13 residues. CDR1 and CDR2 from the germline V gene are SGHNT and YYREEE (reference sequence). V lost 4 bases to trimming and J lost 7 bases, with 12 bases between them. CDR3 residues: CASSARLKNEQFF. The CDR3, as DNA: TGTGCCAGCAGCGCCCGACTCAAAAATGAGCAGTTCTTC.

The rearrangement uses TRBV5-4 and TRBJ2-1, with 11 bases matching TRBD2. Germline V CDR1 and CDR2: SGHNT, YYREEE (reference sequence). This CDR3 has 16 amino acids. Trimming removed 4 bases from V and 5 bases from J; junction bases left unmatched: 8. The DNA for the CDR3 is TGTGCCAGCAGCAGGAAGGGGGGACTAGCGGACAATGAGCAGTTCTTC. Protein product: CASSRKGGLADNEQFF.

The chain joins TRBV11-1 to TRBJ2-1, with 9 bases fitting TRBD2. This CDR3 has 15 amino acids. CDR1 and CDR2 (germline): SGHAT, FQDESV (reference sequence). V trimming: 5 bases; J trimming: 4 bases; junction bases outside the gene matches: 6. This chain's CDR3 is CASSSAGGRYNEQFF. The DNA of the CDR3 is TGTGCCAGCAGCAGCGCGGGGGGGAGATACAATGAGCAGTTCTTC.

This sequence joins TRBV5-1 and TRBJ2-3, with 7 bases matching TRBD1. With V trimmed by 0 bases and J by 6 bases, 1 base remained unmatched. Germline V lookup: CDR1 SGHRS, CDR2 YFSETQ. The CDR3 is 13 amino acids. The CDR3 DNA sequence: TGCGCCAGCAGCTTGGCCAGGGGGGATACGCAGTATTTT. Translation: CASSLARGDTQYF.

This CDR3 is CASSTHSGIQETQYF. DNA of the CDR3: TGTGCCAGCAGTACCCATAGCGGGATTCAAGAGACCCAGTACTTC. This rearrangement joins TRBV27 to TRBJ2-5; TRBD2 aligns across 8 bases. Germline V lookup: CDR1 MNHEY, CDR2 SMNVEV (reference sequence). The V segment lost 5 bases and the J segment 2 bases; nucleotides outside the gene matches: 7. This CDR3 is built from 15 residues.

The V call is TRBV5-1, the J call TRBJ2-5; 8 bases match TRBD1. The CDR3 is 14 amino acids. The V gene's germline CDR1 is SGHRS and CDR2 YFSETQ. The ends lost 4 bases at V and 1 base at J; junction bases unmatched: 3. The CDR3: CASSPGTGQETQYF. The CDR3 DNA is TGCGCCAGCAGCCCTGGGACAGGCCAAGAGACCCAGTACTTC.

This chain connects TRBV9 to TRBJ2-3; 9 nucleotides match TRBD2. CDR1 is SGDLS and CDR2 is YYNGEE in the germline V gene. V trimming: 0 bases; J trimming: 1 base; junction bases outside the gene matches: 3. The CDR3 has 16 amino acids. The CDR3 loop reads CASSVVAGAGTDTQYF. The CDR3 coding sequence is TGTGCCAGCAGCGTAGTAGCGGGAGCTGGCACAGATACGCAGTATTTT.

This chain's CDR3 is CASSQWAATNEKLFF. The CDR3 DNA reads TGTGCCAGCAGCCAGTGGGCTGCAACTAATGAAAAACTGTTTTTT. The rearrangement joins TRBV6-1 to TRBJ1-4; D remains unclear. Germline V gene data show CDR1 as MNHNS and CDR2 as SASEGT. The CDR3 is 15 residues long. Trimming stripped 6 bases from V and 0 bases from J, with 11 bases between.

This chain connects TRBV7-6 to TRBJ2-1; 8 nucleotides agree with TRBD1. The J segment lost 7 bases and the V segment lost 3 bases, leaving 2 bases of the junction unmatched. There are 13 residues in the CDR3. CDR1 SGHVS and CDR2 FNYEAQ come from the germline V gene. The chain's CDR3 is CASSLGQVNEQFF. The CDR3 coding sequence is TGTGCCAGCAGCTTGGGACAGGTGAATGAGCAGTTCTTC.

The CDR3 bases are TGCGCCAGCAGTCATCCAGTAGGGGACAGAGGTCAGCCCCAGCATTTT. Translating it yields CASSHPVGDRGQPQHF. The chain joins TRBV23-1 to TRBJ1-5; 7 bases line up with TRBD1. TRBV23-1 qualifies as an ORF whose function is uncertain. The V gene end was trimmed by 3 bases and the J gene end by 6 bases; junction bases not matched to a gene: 11. The CDR3 covers 16 residues.